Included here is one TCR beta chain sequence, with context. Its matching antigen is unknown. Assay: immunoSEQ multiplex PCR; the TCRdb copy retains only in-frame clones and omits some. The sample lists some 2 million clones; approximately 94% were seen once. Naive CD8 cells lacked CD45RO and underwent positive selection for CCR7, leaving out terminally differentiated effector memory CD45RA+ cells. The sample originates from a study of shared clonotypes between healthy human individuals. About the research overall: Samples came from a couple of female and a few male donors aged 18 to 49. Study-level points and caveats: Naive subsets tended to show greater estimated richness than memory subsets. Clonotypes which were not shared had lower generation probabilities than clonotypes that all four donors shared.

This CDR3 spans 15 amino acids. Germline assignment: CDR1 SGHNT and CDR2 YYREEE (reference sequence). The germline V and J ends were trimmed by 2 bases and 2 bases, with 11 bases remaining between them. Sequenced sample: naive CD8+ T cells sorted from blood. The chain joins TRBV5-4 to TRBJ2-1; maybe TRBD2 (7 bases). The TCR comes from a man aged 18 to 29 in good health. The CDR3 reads CASSFMGGPYNEQFF. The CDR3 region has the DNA TGTGCCAGCAGCTTTATGGGGGGGCCCTACAATGAGCAGTTCTTC.